The T cell receptor beta chain described here comes from a study of T cell responses to AZD1222 COVID-19 vaccine. Regarding the study as a whole: Just a handful of AZD1222 recipients were seropositive at baseline.

This table comes from immunoSEQ multiplex PCR, and its TCRdb copy is limited to in-frame clones, with some not included. The sample holds some 130,000 clones; over 75% are singletons and the top ten take about 22%. The CDR3 length is 16 residues. V was shortened by 3 bases and J by 7 bases, with 22 bases between the two germline ends. Germline CDR1 and CDR2: GTSNPN and SVGIG (reference sequence). Comment on this clone: Its cognate antigen is unknown.

The chain has TRBV30 and TRBJ2-1; perhaps TRBD2 as D (7 bases). The sequencing used peripheral blood, collected on day 0 of AZD1222 vaccination. The sequence derives from an adult in good health. The DNA for the CDR3 is TGTGCCTGGAGGTCTCGGGGGGCCCTAGTTTTTAATGAGCAGTTCTTC. This codes for CAWRSRGALVFNEQFF.